These T cell receptor beta chains were read from a single sample in a study of shared clonotypes between healthy human individuals. Assay: immunoSEQ multiplex PCR; the TCRdb copy retains only in-frame clones and omits some. In the table there are some 1,100,000 clones, about 84% of which are singletons. The specimen was memory CD4+ T cells from PBMCs. These receptors all stem from a man between 18 and 29 years old in good health. Some clones in this sample may be carry-over from other donors' samples. CDR3s include the opening cysteine and the closing phenylalanine or tryptophan. Fields, in order: V gene, J gene, D gene, clone size, CDR3 protein, CDR3 DNA. The D gene is left open where the match is weak. Only some rows state a clone size, as once, few, many or a class for expanded clones.

v_call: TRBV6-5; j_call: TRBJ2-7; d_call: TRBD2; clone_size: .; cdr3_aa: CGRLAGPHEQYF; cdr3_nt: TGTGGGAGGCTAGCGGGTCCCCACGAGCAGTACTTC
v_call: TRBV27; j_call: TRBJ2-5; d_call: TRBD2; clone_size: .; cdr3_aa: CASSLGLAGGPETQYF; cdr3_nt: TGTGCCAGCAGTTTGGGACTAGCGGGAGGGCCGGAGACCCAGTACTTC
v_call: TRBV7-3; j_call: TRBJ2-3; d_call: .; clone_size: once; cdr3_aa: CASSFSLEGTDTQYF; cdr3_nt: TGTGCCAGCAGCTTCTCACTAGAGGGCACAGATACGCAGTATTTT
v_call: TRBV18; j_call: TRBJ2-1; d_call: .; clone_size: .; cdr3_aa: CASSRGQLNEQFF; cdr3_nt: TGTGCCAGCTCACGAGGACAGCTCAATGAGCAGTTCTTC
v_call: TRBV28; j_call: TRBJ1-2; d_call: .; clone_size: .; cdr3_aa: CASSRTGLNYGYTF; cdr3_nt: TGTGCCAGCAGCCGTACAGGGTTGAACTATGGCTACACCTTC
v_call: TRBV10-3; j_call: TRBJ2-7; d_call: .; clone_size: .; cdr3_aa: CAISAELVYEQYF; cdr3_nt: TGTGCCATCAGTGCGGAGTTGGTCTACGAGCAGTACTTC
v_call: TRBV28; j_call: TRBJ2-7; d_call: .; clone_size: .; cdr3_aa: CASSLLASYEQYF; cdr3_nt: TGTGCCAGCAGTTTATTGGCTAGCTACGAGCAGTACTTC
v_call: TRBV11-3; j_call: TRBJ2-6; d_call: TRBD2; clone_size: .; cdr3_aa: CASSPGSLAGASGANVLTF; cdr3_nt: TGTGCCAGCAGCCCCGGGAGCCTAGCGGGAGCATCTGGGGCCAACGTCCTGACTTTC
v_call: TRBV28; j_call: TRBJ2-5; d_call: .; clone_size: .; cdr3_aa: CASRGETQYF; cdr3_nt: TGTGCCAGCAGAGGGGAGACCCAGTACTTC
v_call: TRBV28; j_call: TRBJ2-7; d_call: TRBD2; clone_size: .; cdr3_aa: CASSLASAGGRNEQYF; cdr3_nt: TGTGCCAGCAGTTTGGCGTCAGCGGGAGGTAGGAACGAGCAGTACTTC
v_call: TRBV5-5; j_call: TRBJ1-2; d_call: .; clone_size: .; cdr3_aa: CASRDESRGFNYGYTF; cdr3_nt: TGTGCCAGCAGAGACGAGTCTCGGGGTTTTAACTATGGCTACACCTTC
v_call: TRBV28; j_call: TRBJ2-7; d_call: TRBD2; clone_size: .; cdr3_aa: CASSSPSGFYEQYF; cdr3_nt: TGTGCCAGCAGTTCTCCTAGCGGCTTCTACGAGCAGTACTTC
v_call: TRBV5-1; j_call: TRBJ2-3; d_call: TRBD2; clone_size: .; cdr3_aa: CASSIPLAGGPDTQYF; cdr3_nt: TGCGCCAGCAGCATCCCACTAGCGGGAGGGCCAGATACGCAGTATTTT
v_call: TRBV10-3; j_call: TRBJ1-2; d_call: .; clone_size: once; cdr3_aa: CAISDVGEGGYTF; cdr3_nt: TGTGCCATCAGTGATGTAGGGGAGGGCGGCTACACCTTC
v_call: TRBV19; j_call: TRBJ2-1; d_call: .; clone_size: .; cdr3_aa: CASSTYPGSYEQFF; cdr3_nt: TGTGCCAGTAGTACATATCCGGGGTCATATGAGCAGTTCTTC
v_call: TRBV7-2; j_call: TRBJ2-5; d_call: .; clone_size: .; cdr3_aa: CASSSGHLWETQYF; cdr3_nt: TGTGCCAGCAGCTCCGGACATTTGTGGGAGACCCAGTACTTC
v_call: TRBV4-1; j_call: TRBJ2-7; d_call: .; clone_size: .; cdr3_aa: CASSQSGARGYEQYF; cdr3_nt: TGCGCCAGCAGCCAAAGCGGTGCGCGGGGCTACGAGCAGTACTTC
v_call: TRBV5-1; j_call: TRBJ2-7; d_call: .; clone_size: .; cdr3_aa: CASSLVAGTRIPYEQYF; cdr3_nt: TGCGCCAGCAGCTTGGTGGCTGGGACAAGAATCCCCTACGAGCAGTACTTC
v_call: TRBV25-1; j_call: TRBJ1-2; d_call: TRBD1; clone_size: .; cdr3_aa: CASLSPGTGHGYTF; cdr3_nt: TGTGCCAGCCTCTCGCCCGGGACAGGTCATGGCTACACCTTC
v_call: TRBV29-1; j_call: TRBJ2-7; d_call: TRBD2; clone_size: .; cdr3_aa: CSVETGTSGRWYEQYF; cdr3_nt: TGCAGCGTCGAAACGGGGACTAGCGGGAGATGGTACGAGCAGTACTTC
v_call: TRBV7-9; j_call: TRBJ2-7; d_call: .; clone_size: .; cdr3_aa: CASSSNRQTTSYEQYF; cdr3_nt: TGTGCCAGCAGCTCCAACCGACAGACTACCTCCTACGAGCAGTACTTC
v_call: TRBV14; j_call: TRBJ1-1; d_call: TRBD1; clone_size: .; cdr3_aa: CASSLGAQGQGSNTEAFF; cdr3_nt: TGTGCCAGCAGCCTGGGAGCGCAGGGACAGGGGTCGAACACTGAAGCTTTCTTT
v_call: TRBV4-3; j_call: TRBJ2-3; d_call: .; clone_size: .; cdr3_aa: CASSQDSRATDTQYF; cdr3_nt: TGCGCCAGCAGCCAAGATTCCAGGGCCACAGATACGCAGTATTTT
v_call: TRBV4-1; j_call: TRBJ2-7; d_call: TRBD2; clone_size: .; cdr3_aa: CASSRAGVDYEQYF; cdr3_nt: TGCGCCAGCAGCCGGGCGGGGGTGGACTACGAGCAGTACTTC
v_call: TRBV28; j_call: TRBJ1-2; d_call: .; clone_size: .; cdr3_aa: CASSPSGYGYTF; cdr3_nt: TGTGCCAGCAGCCCTTCAGGCTATGGCTACACCTTC
v_call: TRBV5-1; j_call: TRBJ2-3; d_call: TRBD2; clone_size: .; cdr3_aa: CASSLAGGASGISDTQYF; cdr3_nt: TGCGCCAGCAGCTTGGCCGGGGGGGCTAGCGGGATTTCAGATACGCAGTATTTT
v_call: TRBV18; j_call: TRBJ1-3; d_call: .; clone_size: few; cdr3_aa: CASSPQSDTIYF; cdr3_nt: TGTGCCAGCTCACCCCAATCCGACACCATATATTTT
v_call: TRBV5-1; j_call: TRBJ2-2; d_call: .; clone_size: .; cdr3_aa: CASSLIPYSGTGELFF; cdr3_nt: TGCGCCAGCAGCTTGATCCCGTATTCGGGCACCGGGGAGCTGTTTTTT
v_call: TRBV19; j_call: TRBJ1-2; d_call: .; clone_size: .; cdr3_aa: CASSITGYGYTF; cdr3_nt: TGTGCCAGTAGTATAACAGGGTATGGCTACACCTTC
v_call: TRBV6-1; j_call: TRBJ2-5; d_call: TRBD1; clone_size: .; cdr3_aa: CASSDPGQGKETQYF; cdr3_nt: TGTGCCAGCAGTGATCCGGGACAGGGGAAAGAGACCCAGTACTTC
v_call: TRBV10-2; j_call: TRBJ2-7; d_call: TRBD1; clone_size: once; cdr3_aa: CASSFPGQGAYEQYF; cdr3_nt: TGCGCCAGCAGCTTCCCGGGACAGGGGGCATACGAGCAGTACTTC
v_call: TRBV7-2; j_call: TRBJ2-5; d_call: .; clone_size: .; cdr3_aa: CASSFVAQETQYF; cdr3_nt: TGTGCCAGCAGCTTCGTAGCGCAAGAGACCCAGTACTTC
v_call: TRBV7-9; j_call: TRBJ2-1; d_call: TRBD2; clone_size: .; cdr3_aa: CASNPLAGLLTGNEQFF; cdr3_nt: TGTGCCAGCAACCCACTAGCGGGGCTACTCACTGGGAATGAGCAGTTCTTC
v_call: TRBV30; j_call: TRBJ1-5; d_call: .; clone_size: .; cdr3_aa: CAWSVDTYQPQHF; cdr3_nt: TGTGCCTGGAGTGTGGACACCTATCAGCCCCAGCATTTT
v_call: TRBV7-6; j_call: TRBJ2-1; d_call: TRBD2; clone_size: .; cdr3_aa: CASSLRAGGEYNEQFF; cdr3_nt: TGTGCCAGCAGCTTAAGGGCGGGAGGGGAGTACAATGAGCAGTTCTTC
v_call: TRBV6-1; j_call: TRBJ2-3; d_call: .; clone_size: .; cdr3_aa: CASSEGTDTQYF; cdr3_nt: TGTGCCAGCAGTGAGGGAACAGATACGCAGTATTTT
v_call: TRBV6-1; j_call: TRBJ2-5; d_call: .; clone_size: .; cdr3_aa: CASSAGDQETQYF; cdr3_nt: TGTGCCAGCAGTGCGGGGGACCAAGAGACCCAGTACTTC
v_call: TRBV5-1; j_call: TRBJ2-5; d_call: .; clone_size: .; cdr3_aa: CASSLQGGAQETQYF; cdr3_nt: TGCGCCAGCAGCTTGCAAGGAGGGGCCCAAGAGACCCAGTACTTC
v_call: TRBV6-7; j_call: TRBJ2-1; d_call: .; clone_size: .; cdr3_aa: CASSSPYGTLYNEQFF; cdr3_nt: TGTGCCAGCAGTTCCCCGTATGGGACCCTTTACAATGAGCAGTTCTTC
v_call: TRBV9; j_call: TRBJ2-7; d_call: TRBD1; clone_size: .; cdr3_aa: CASSFSGTGVYEQYF; cdr3_nt: TGTGCCAGCAGTTTCTCCGGGACAGGGGTCTACGAGCAGTACTTC
v_call: TRBV7-2; j_call: TRBJ2-7; d_call: .; clone_size: few; cdr3_aa: CASSLGTVTYEQYF; cdr3_nt: TGTGCCAGCAGCTTAGGGACAGTTACCTACGAGCAGTACTTC
v_call: TRBV28; j_call: TRBJ1-6; d_call: .; clone_size: few; cdr3_aa: CASRADYNSPLHF; cdr3_nt: TGTGCCAGCAGGGCCGACTATAATTCACCCCTCCACTTT
v_call: TRBV4-3; j_call: TRBJ2-3; d_call: .; clone_size: .; cdr3_aa: CASSQDVGTDTQYF; cdr3_nt: TGCGCCAGCAGCCAAGACGTTGGTACAGATACGCAGTATTTT
v_call: TRBV30; j_call: TRBJ1-6; d_call: .; clone_size: .; cdr3_aa: CASEGQLNSPLHF; cdr3_nt: TGTGCCTCGGAGGGGCAGCTTAATTCACCCCTCCACTTT
v_call: TRBV7-3; j_call: TRBJ2-5; d_call: .; clone_size: .; cdr3_aa: CASSLTDSETQYF; cdr3_nt: TGTGCCAGCAGCTTAACCGATTCAGAGACCCAGTACTTC
v_call: TRBV5-4; j_call: TRBJ2-3; d_call: .; clone_size: once; cdr3_aa: CASSLFKGGRADTQYF; cdr3_nt: TGTGCCAGCAGCTTGTTTAAGGGCGGAAGGGCAGATACGCAGTATTTT
v_call: TRBV7-9; j_call: TRBJ2-2; d_call: TRBD1; clone_size: once; cdr3_aa: CASSVPGQGNTGELFF; cdr3_nt: TGTGCCAGCAGCGTGCCGGGACAGGGGAACACCGGGGAGCTGTTTTTT
v_call: TRBV28; j_call: TRBJ1-2; d_call: .; clone_size: .; cdr3_aa: CASSSTGYGYTF; cdr3_nt: TGTGCCAGCAGTTCGACAGGCTATGGCTACACCTTC